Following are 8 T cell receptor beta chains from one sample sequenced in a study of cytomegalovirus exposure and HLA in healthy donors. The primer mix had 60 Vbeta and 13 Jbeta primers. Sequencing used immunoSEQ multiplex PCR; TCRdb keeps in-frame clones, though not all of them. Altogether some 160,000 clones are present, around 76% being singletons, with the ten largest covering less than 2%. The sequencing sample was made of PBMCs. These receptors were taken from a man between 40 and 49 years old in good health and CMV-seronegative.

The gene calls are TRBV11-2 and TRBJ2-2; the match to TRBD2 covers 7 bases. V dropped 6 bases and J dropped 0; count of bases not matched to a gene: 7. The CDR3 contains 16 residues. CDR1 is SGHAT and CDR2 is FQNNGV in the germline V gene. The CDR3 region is CASRTPSGSNTGELFF. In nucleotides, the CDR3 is TGTGCCAGCAGGACCCCTAGCGGATCGAACACCGGGGAGCTGTTTTTT.

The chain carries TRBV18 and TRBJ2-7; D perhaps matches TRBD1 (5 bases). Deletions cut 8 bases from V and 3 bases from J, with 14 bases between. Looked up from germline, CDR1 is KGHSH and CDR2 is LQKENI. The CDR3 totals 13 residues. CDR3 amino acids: CASTEGHSYEQYF. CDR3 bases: TGTGCCAGCACGGAAGGACATAGCTACGAGCAGTACTTC.

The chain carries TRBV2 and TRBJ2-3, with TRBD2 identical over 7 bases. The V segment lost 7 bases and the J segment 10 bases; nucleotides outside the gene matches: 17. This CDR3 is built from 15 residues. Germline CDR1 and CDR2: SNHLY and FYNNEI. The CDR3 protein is CASNQEGSSGGSQYF. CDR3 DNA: TGTGCCAGCAATCAAGAGGGTTCCTCGGGGGGTTCGCAGTATTTT.

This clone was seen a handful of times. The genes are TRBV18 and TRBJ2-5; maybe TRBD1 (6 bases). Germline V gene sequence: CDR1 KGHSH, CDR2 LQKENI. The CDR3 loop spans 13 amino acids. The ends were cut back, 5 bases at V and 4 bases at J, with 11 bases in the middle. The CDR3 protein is CASSAVQGETQYF. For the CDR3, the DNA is TGTGCCAGCTCAGCCGTACAGGGAGAGACCCAGTACTTC.

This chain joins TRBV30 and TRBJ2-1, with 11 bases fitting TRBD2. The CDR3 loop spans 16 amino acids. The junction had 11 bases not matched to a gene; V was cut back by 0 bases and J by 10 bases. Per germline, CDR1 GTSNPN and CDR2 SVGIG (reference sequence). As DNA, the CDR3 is TGTGCCTGGAGTGTAAGGGGCCTAGCGGGAGGAAGGGAGCAGTTCTTC. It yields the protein CAWSVRGLAGGREQFF.

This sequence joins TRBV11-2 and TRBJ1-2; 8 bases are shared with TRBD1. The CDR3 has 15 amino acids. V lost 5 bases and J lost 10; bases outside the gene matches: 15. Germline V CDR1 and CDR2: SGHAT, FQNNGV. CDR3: CASSPPEDRESVYTF. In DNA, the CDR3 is TGTGCCAGCAGCCCCCCCGAGGACAGGGAATCGGTCTACACCTTC. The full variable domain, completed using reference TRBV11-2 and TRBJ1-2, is EAGVAQSPRYKIIEKRQSVAFWCNPISGHATLYWYQQILGQGPKLLIQFQNNGVVDDSQLPKDRFSAERLKGVDSTLKIQPAKLEDSAVYLCASSPPEDRESVYTFGSGTRLTVV.

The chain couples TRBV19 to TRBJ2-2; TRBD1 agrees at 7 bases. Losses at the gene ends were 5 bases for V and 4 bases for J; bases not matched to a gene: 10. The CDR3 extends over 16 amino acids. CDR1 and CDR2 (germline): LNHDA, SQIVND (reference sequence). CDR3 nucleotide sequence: TGTGCCAGTAGTTCGTACGGGACAGTGCTCACCGGGGAGCTGTTTTTT. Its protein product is CASSSYGTVLTGELFF.

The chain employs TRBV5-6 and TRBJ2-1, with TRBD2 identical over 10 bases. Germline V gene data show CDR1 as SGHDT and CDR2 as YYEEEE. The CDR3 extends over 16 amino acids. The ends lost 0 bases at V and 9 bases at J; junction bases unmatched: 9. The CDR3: CASSLVGLAGEGEQFF. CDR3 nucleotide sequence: TGTGCCAGCAGCTTGGTTGGGCTAGCGGGAGAAGGTGAGCAGTTCTTC.